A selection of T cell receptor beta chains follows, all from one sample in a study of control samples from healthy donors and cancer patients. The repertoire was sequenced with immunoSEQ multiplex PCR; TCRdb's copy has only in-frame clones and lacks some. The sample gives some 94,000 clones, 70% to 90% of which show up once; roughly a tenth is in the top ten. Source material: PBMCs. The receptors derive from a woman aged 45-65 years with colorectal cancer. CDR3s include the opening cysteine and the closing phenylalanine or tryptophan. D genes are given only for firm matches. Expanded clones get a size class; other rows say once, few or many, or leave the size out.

CDR3nt: TGCGCCAGCAGCCAAGCCCCCCAGGGGGGGTGGGGGGAGCTGTTTTTT
CDR3aa: CASSQAPQGGWGELFF
len: 16
abundance: -
v_gene: TRBV4-3
d_gene: -
j_gene: TRBJ2-2

CDR3nt: TGCGCCAGCAGCTTGGAGCGGACCGTGACCGGGGAGCTGTTTTTT
CDR3aa: CASSLERTVTGELFF
len: 15
abundance: few
v_gene: TRBV5-1
d_gene: -
j_gene: TRBJ2-2

CDR3nt: TGTGCCAGCAGCGTATCTCCGGTTGCAACTAATGAAAAACTGTTTTTT
CDR3aa: CASSVSPVATNEKLFF
len: 16
abundance: -
v_gene: TRBV9
d_gene: -
j_gene: TRBJ1-4

CDR3nt: TGTGCCAGCAGCTTAACGGGCTTGGGGGCCAACGTCCTGACTTTC
CDR3aa: CASSLTGLGANVLTF
len: 15
abundance: -
v_gene: TRBV5-6
d_gene: -
j_gene: TRBJ2-6

CDR3nt: TGTGCCAGCAGTTTACGCTGGACAGGGAACTATGGCTACACCTTC
CDR3aa: CASSLRWTGNYGYTF
len: 15
abundance: -
v_gene: TRBV28
d_gene: TRBD1
j_gene: TRBJ1-2

CDR3nt: TGTGCCTGGAGTAGGCAGGGGGCCACCTATAGCAATCAGCCCCAGCATTTT
CDR3aa: CAWSRQGATYSNQPQHF
len: 17
abundance: -
v_gene: TRBV30
d_gene: TRBD1
j_gene: TRBJ1-5

CDR3nt: TGTGCCAGGCCGACTAGCGGGGGGTCGAACACCGGGGAGCTGTTTTTT
CDR3aa: CARPTSGGSNTGELFF
len: 16
abundance: -
v_gene: TRBV7-2
d_gene: TRBD2
j_gene: TRBJ2-2

CDR3nt: TGTGCCAGCAGCCAAGTTGTGGGTCGGACATCCAATGAGCAGTTCTTC
CDR3aa: CASSQVVGRTSNEQFF
len: 16
abundance: -
v_gene: TRBV3-1/TRBV3-2
d_gene: -
j_gene: TRBJ2-1

CDR3nt: TGTGCCAGCAAGGGAGGGGGGGATACGCAGTATTTT
CDR3aa: CASKGGGDTQYF
len: 12
abundance: -
v_gene: TRBV6-5
d_gene: -
j_gene: TRBJ2-3

CDR3nt: TGTGCCTGGAGTAGCCGGAGATACAATGAGCAGTTCTTC
CDR3aa: CAWSSRRYNEQFF
len: 13
abundance: -
v_gene: TRBV30
d_gene: -
j_gene: TRBJ2-1

CDR3nt: TGTGCCAGCAGCCTTAGTGGCAGGGGGAGCGGGGAGCTGTTTTTT
CDR3aa: CASSLSGRGSGELFF
len: 15
abundance: -
v_gene: TRBV7-2
d_gene: TRBD1
j_gene: TRBJ2-2

CDR3nt: TGCGCCAGCAGCCGCACCGGGACTAGCGGGGGTGAGACCCAGTACTTC
CDR3aa: CASSRTGTSGGETQYF
len: 16
abundance: -
v_gene: TRBV10-2
d_gene: TRBD2
j_gene: TRBJ2-5

CDR3nt: TGTGCCAGCTCAGATCAGGGGAACTATGGCTACACCTTC
CDR3aa: CASSDQGNYGYTF
len: 13
abundance: -
v_gene: TRBV18
d_gene: -
j_gene: TRBJ1-2

CDR3nt: TGTGCCAGCAGCCAAGATCGGGGCGGGGTAAAGACCCAGTACTTC
CDR3aa: CASSQDRGGVKTQYF
len: 15
abundance: -
v_gene: TRBV3-1/TRBV3-2
d_gene: -
j_gene: TRBJ2-5

CDR3nt: TGTGCCTGGAGTGTACGGAAGGGGCCAACTCATGGCTACACCTTC
CDR3aa: CAWSVRKGPTHGYTF
len: 15
abundance: -
v_gene: TRBV30
d_gene: -
j_gene: TRBJ1-2

CDR3nt: TGCGCCAGCAGCCAAGATCTGGGACCGGTGTGGGGCTACACCTTC
CDR3aa: CASSQDLGPVWGYTF
len: 15
abundance: -
v_gene: TRBV4-1
d_gene: -
j_gene: TRBJ1-2

CDR3nt: TGTGCCAGCAGCTTGGGATATGAGAGCAATCAGCCCCAGCATTTT
CDR3aa: CASSLGYESNQPQHF
len: 15
abundance: -
v_gene: TRBV5-8
d_gene: -
j_gene: TRBJ1-5

CDR3nt: TGTGCCAGCAGTGAAGCGGGCGAAGATGGCTACACCTTC
CDR3aa: CASSEAGEDGYTF
len: 13
abundance: -
v_gene: TRBV6-1
d_gene: -
j_gene: TRBJ1-2

CDR3nt: TGTGCCAGCAGTTACCCGGCAGGGCGGGAAGCTTTCTTT
CDR3aa: CASSYPAGREAFF
len: 13
abundance: -
v_gene: TRBV6-5
d_gene: -
j_gene: TRBJ1-1

CDR3nt: TGTGCCAGCAGCGCCCGGGACATTTACAATGAGCAGTTCTTC
CDR3aa: CASSARDIYNEQFF
len: 14
abundance: -
v_gene: TRBV7-8
d_gene: -
j_gene: TRBJ2-1

CDR3nt: TGCGCCAGCAGCCCAAGAGGGAACGAGGGGACTGAAGCTTTCTTT
CDR3aa: CASSPRGNEGTEAFF
len: 15
abundance: -
v_gene: TRBV4-1
d_gene: -
j_gene: TRBJ1-1

CDR3nt: TGCAGCGTCGGACAGGTTAATGAGCAGTTCTTC
CDR3aa: CSVGQVNEQFF
len: 11
abundance: once
v_gene: TRBV29-1
d_gene: TRBD1
j_gene: TRBJ2-1

CDR3nt: TGTGCCAGCAGTGCCAATGCGGGTTACTACAATGAGCAGTTCTTC
CDR3aa: CASSANAGYYNEQFF
len: 15
abundance: -
v_gene: TRBV6-4
d_gene: -
j_gene: TRBJ2-1